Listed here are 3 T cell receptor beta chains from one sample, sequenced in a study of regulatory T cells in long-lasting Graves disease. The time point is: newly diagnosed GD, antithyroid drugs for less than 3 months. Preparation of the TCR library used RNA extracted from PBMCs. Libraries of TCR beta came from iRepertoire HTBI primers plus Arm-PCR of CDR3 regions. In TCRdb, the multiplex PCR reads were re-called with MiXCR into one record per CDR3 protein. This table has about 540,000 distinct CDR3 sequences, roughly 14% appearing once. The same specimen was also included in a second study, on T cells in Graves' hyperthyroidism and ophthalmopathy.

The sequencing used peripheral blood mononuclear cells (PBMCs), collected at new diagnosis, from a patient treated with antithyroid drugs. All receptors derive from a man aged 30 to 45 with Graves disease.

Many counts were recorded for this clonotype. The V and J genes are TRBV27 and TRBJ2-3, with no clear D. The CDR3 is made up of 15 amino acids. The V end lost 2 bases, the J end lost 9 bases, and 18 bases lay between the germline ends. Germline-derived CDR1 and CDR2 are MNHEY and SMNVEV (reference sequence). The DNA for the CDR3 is TGTGCCAGCAGTTTAGAGCGCCCGGCCCCCGGAACGCAGTATTTT. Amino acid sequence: CASSLERPAPGTQYF.

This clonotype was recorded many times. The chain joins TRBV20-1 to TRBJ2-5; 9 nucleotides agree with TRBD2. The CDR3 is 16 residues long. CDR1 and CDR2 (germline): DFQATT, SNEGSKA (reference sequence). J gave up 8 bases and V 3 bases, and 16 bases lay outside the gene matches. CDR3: CSASTGVRGLAVTQYF. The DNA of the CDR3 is TGCAGTGCTAGTACGGGGGTCCGGGGACTAGCCGTAACCCAGTACTTC.

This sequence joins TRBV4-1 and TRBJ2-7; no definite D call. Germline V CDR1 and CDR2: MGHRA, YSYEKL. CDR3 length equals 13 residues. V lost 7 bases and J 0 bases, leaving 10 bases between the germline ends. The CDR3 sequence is CASKGQSSYEQYF. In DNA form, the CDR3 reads TGCGCCAGCAAAGGCCAGAGCTCCTACGAGCAGTACTTC.